Each of the 3 T cell receptor beta chains below was sequenced from the same sample in a study of T cell responses to AZD1222 COVID-19 vaccine. Only in-frame clones appear in the TCRdb table, and some are missing; sequencing was by immunoSEQ multiplex PCR. The sample lists more than 150,000 clones; around 88% were seen once. Source: peripheral blood, taken on day 0 of AZD1222 vaccination. These receptors were taken from an adult in good health.

About this clone: Other nucleotide sequences in the sample specify the same CDR3. V gene TRBV12-3 or TRBV12-4 combines with J gene TRBJ2-3; D not certain. This CDR3 is 12 amino acids long. Trimming removed 5 bases at V and 0 bases at J, with 3 bases between. CDR3 DNA sequence: TGTGCCAGCAGTCTGAGCACAGATACGCAGTATTTT. Protein: CASSLSTDTQYF.

The genes are TRBV10-2 and TRBJ1-1, with D maybe TRBD1 (5 bases). V lost 2 bases and J 4 bases, leaving 8 bases between the germline ends. The CDR3 consists of 13 residues. Looked up from germline, CDR1 is WSHSY and CDR2 is SAAADI. In nucleotides, the CDR3 is TGCGCCAGCAGTGAGGCGGGGGGCACTGAAGCTTTCTTT. This codes for CASSEAGGTEAFF.

This chain joins TRBV10-3 and TRBJ2-2; 11 bases map to TRBD2. CDR1 and CDR2 from the germline V gene are ENHRY and SYGVKD. V lost 2 bases, J lost 0 bases, and 11 bases stayed unmatched. CDR3 size: 20 residues. The CDR3 DNA sequence: TGTGCCATCAGTGAGGTCGGGGCTAGCGGGGGGCACGCGAACACCGGGGAGCTGTTTTTT. This gives the protein CAISEVGASGGHANTGELFF.